Each of the 29 T cell receptor beta chains below was sequenced from the same sample in a study of T cell responses to AZD1222 COVID-19 vaccine. Assay: immunoSEQ multiplex PCR; the TCRdb copy retains only in-frame clones and omits some. The table has approximately 150,000 clones, 70% to 90% seen once. The material was peripheral blood, obtained 28 days after the second dose of the MenACWY control vaccine. Receptor source: an adult who received the MenACWY meningococcal vaccine as a control.

The J gene is TRBJ2-3, the V gene TRBV19; unclear D gene. The CDR3 has 15 residues. Germline V gene lookup returns CDR1 LNHDA and CDR2 SQIVND (reference sequence). V lost 0 bases and J 2 bases, leaving 9 bases between the germline ends. Written as DNA, the CDR3 is TGTGCCAGTAGTATAGATAACGCGGACACAGATACGCAGTATTTT. Its translation: CASSIDNADTDTQYF.

The rearrangement uses TRBV27 and TRBJ1-1; D remains unclear. Between the trimmed V and J ends, which lost 5 bases and 1 base, there was a span of 11 bases. This CDR3 has 14 amino acids. Germline V lookup: CDR1 MNHEY, CDR2 SMNVEV (reference sequence). For the CDR3, the DNA is TGTGCCAGCAGTCCGACATGGACGAACACTGAAGCTTTCTTT. This sequence encodes CASSPTWTNTEAFF.

V and J are TRBV6-1 and TRBJ1-3; 10 bases are shared with TRBD1. The CDR3 covers 16 residues. Per the germline V gene, CDR1 is MNHNS and CDR2 is SASEGT. The trim removed 4 bases at V and 3 bases at J, leaving 6 bases unmatched. The CDR3 region is CASSAPGTGDGNTIYF. DNA for the CDR3: TGTGCCAGCAGTGCACCCGGGACAGGGGATGGAAACACCATATATTTT.

The V gene is TRBV2, the J gene TRBJ1-1; tentatively, D is TRBD1 (5 bases). V lost 5 bases and J lost 1, with 14 bases in between. CDR1 is SNHLY, CDR2 FYNNEI, per germline. The CDR3 is 15 residues long. CDR3 residues: CASSPTSTANTEAFF. CDR3 coding DNA: TGTGCCAGCAGTCCGACATCGACAGCGAACACTGAAGCTTTCTTT.

The rearrangement joins TRBV24-1 to TRBJ2-7; D tentatively reads TRBD1 or TRBD2 (5 bases each). The CDR3 length is 13 residues. CDR1 is KGHDR, CDR2 SFDVKD, per germline. V lost 8 bases to trimming and J lost 3 bases, with 13 bases between them. The CDR3 loop is CATNNRGDYEQYF. For the CDR3, the DNA is TGTGCCACCAACAATCGAGGGGACTACGAGCAGTACTTC.

The V call is TRBV10-3, the J call TRBJ1-5; D gene ambiguous. This CDR3 is built from 12 residues. Germline V lookup: CDR1 ENHRY, CDR2 SYGVKD. Trimming left V 3 bases short and J 9 bases short, with 9 bases between. The CDR3 coding sequence is TGTGCCATCAGTGAAACCGAGCGGCCCCAGCATTTT. Residues: CAISETERPQHF.

V usage is TRBV18 and J usage is TRBJ1-4; unclear D gene. V lost 5 bases, J lost 8 bases, and 6 bases lay in between. The length of the CDR3 is 11 residues. Per germline, CDR1 KGHSH and CDR2 LQKENI. CDR3 sequence (DNA): TGTGCCAGCTCATCTCGCGAAAAACTGTTTTTT. It encodes CASSSREKLFF.

This clone was seen only a few times. This chain links TRBV7-9 with TRBJ1-4; D is ambiguous. With 1 base removed from V and 4 bases from J, the gap between germline ends came to 7 bases. CDR1 SEHNR and CDR2 FQNEAQ come from the germline V gene (reference sequence). The CDR3 contains 14 residues. In DNA form, the CDR3 reads TGTGCCAGCAGCTTAGGTCCGAATAATGAAAAACTGTTTTTT. As protein: CASSLGPNNEKLFF.

The chain recombines TRBV5-1 with TRBJ2-7, with a weak D call TRBD1 (6 bases). Per the germline V gene, CDR1 is SGHRS and CDR2 is YFSETQ. V was trimmed by 4 bases and J by 6 bases, leaving 11 bases between them. This CDR3 has 12 amino acids. The CDR3 reads CASSRQDAEQYF. The DNA of the CDR3 is TGCGCCAGCAGCCGACAGGATGCCGAGCAGTACTTC.

This chain uses TRBV11-2 with TRBJ2-7; 7 nucleotides align to TRBD1. This CDR3 region has 16 residues. Trimming took 3 bases from V and 0 from J; bases not matched to a gene: 8. CDR1 and CDR2 from the germline V gene are SGHAT and FQNNGV. CDR3 DNA sequence: TGTGCCAGCAGCTTTTCAGGACAGGTCAGCTCCTACGAGCAGTACTTC. It specifies CASSFSGQVSSYEQYF.

V gene TRBV20-1 combines with J gene TRBJ1-2; TRBD1 aligns across 7 bases. Germline values: CDR1 DFQATT, CDR2 SNEGSKA (reference sequence). V trimming: 3 bases; J trimming: 3 bases; junction bases outside the gene matches: 4. The CDR3 sequence is 13 residues long. CDR3 loop: CSASVGTDYGYTF. CDR3 sequence (DNA): TGCAGTGCTAGTGTGGGGACAGACTATGGCTACACCTTC.

The chain has TRBV19 and TRBJ2-2; D remains ambiguous. The CDR3 contains 16 residues. Trimming shortened V by 2 bases and J by 4 bases, and 14 bases separated the two germline ends. Germline V gives CDR1 LNHDA, CDR2 SQIVND (reference sequence). The chain's CDR3 is CASSITAVVPTGELFF. The CDR3 DNA reads TGTGCCAGTAGTATAACAGCAGTAGTCCCCACCGGGGAGCTGTTTTTT.

The V gene is TRBV5-5, the J gene TRBJ2-7; D is unclear. CDR3 length equals 14 residues. Germline CDR1 reads SGHKS; CDR2 reads YYEKEE (reference sequence). V lost 4 bases and J 0 bases, leaving 11 bases between the germline ends. For the CDR3, the DNA is TGTGCCAGCAGCGGGCCGGGCCTCTCCTACGAGCAGTACTTC. Protein sequence: CASSGPGLSYEQYF.

This clone turned up a few times. This rearrangement joins TRBV5-1 to TRBJ1-1; D remains unclear. CDR1 and CDR2 from the germline V gene are SGHRS and YFSETQ. This CDR3 is built from 15 residues. The V end was cut by 2 bases, the J end by 2 bases, with 13 bases between. Written as DNA, the CDR3 is TGCGCCAGCAGCTTAGGTAGTGGCCCAAACACTGAAGCTTTCTTT. As protein: CASSLGSGPNTEAFF.

This clone has just a few counts. The chain has TRBV7-2 and TRBJ1-2, with no clear D. Germline loops: CDR1 SGHTA, CDR2 FQGNSA. The CDR3 contains 15 residues. V was clipped by 6 bases and J by 0 bases, with 14 bases between them. The CDR3 coding sequence is TGTGCCAGCAGTTACCTTCAGTATTCTAACTATGGCTACACCTTC. Its translation: CASSYLQYSNYGYTF. The full variable domain, its missing parts supplied by reference TRBV7-2 and TRBJ1-2, is GAGVSQSPSNKVTEKGKDVELRCDPISGHTALYWYRQSLGQGLEFLIYFQGNSAPDKSGLPSDRFSAERTGGSVSTLTIQRTQQEDSAVYLCASSYLQYSNYGYTFGSGTRLTVV.

The chain employs TRBV6-2 or TRBV6-3 and TRBJ1-1, with TRBD1 matching over 10 bases. Trimming at V came to 5 bases and at J to 3 bases, leaving 3 bases not matched to a gene. This CDR3 has 14 residues. Germline assignment: CDR1 MNHEY and CDR2 SVGEGT. CDR3 in amino acids: CASSTGQGDTEAFF. In DNA, the CDR3 is TGTGCCAGCAGTACCGGACAGGGGGACACTGAAGCTTTCTTT.

The J gene is TRBJ1-1, the V gene TRBV12-5, with D hard to call. CDR1 is LGHNT, CDR2 FRNRAP, per germline. V was trimmed by 7 bases and J by 3 bases, leaving 12 bases between them. The CDR3 totals 13 residues. The CDR3 DNA reads TGTGCTAGTGCATTCGGGGAGGACACTGAAGCTTTCTTT. This encodes CASAFGEDTEAFF. The whole variable domain, remainder taken from reference TRBV12-5 and TRBJ1-1, is DARVTQTPRHKVTEMGQEVTMRCQPILGHNTVFWYRQTMMQGLELLAYFRNRAPLDDSGMPKDRFSAEMPDATLATLKIQPSEPRDSAVYFCASAFGEDTEAFFGQGTRLTVV.

The rearrangement uses TRBV10-3 and TRBJ2-7; 9 nucleotides line up with TRBD2. The CDR3 is 14 amino acids. Germline V CDR1 and CDR2: ENHRY, SYGVKD. With 6 bases clipped from V and 0 bases from J, the junction kept 3 bases outside the gene matches. In DNA, the CDR3 is TGTGCCATCAGGGAGACTAGCGGCTCCTACGAGCAGTACTTC. It yields the protein CAIRETSGSYEQYF.

The chain couples TRBV5-4 to TRBJ1-4, with TRBD1 matching 10 bases. The CDR3 consists of 15 residues. Germline CDR1 is SGHNT and CDR2 is YYREEE (reference sequence). V was clipped by 3 bases and J by 5 bases; unmatched bases: 4. CDR3 nucleotides: TGTGCCAGCAGCTCACCGGGACAGGGGAATGAAAAACTGTTTTTT. Amino acids: CASSSPGQGNEKLFF.

The chain carries TRBV11-2 and TRBJ1-4, with TRBD1 identical over 9 bases. V lost 4 bases and J lost 0; bases outside the gene matches: 9. From germline, CDR1 is SGHAT and CDR2 FQNNGV. This CDR3 contains 18 residues. The CDR3 DNA reads TGTGCCAGCAGCTCCCTGACAGGGGGACCCGCAACTAATGAAAAACTGTTTTTT. Translated, it gives CASSSLTGGPATNEKLFF.

This clone was recorded only once. The J gene is TRBJ2-3, the V gene TRBV27; 7 bases line up with TRBD2. The V segment lost 6 bases and the J segment 0 bases; nucleotides outside the gene matches: 3. The V gene's germline CDR1 is MNHEY and CDR2 SMNVEV (reference sequence). The CDR3 contains 14 residues. CDR3 nucleotide sequence: TGTGCCAGCAGAAGACTAGCTAGCACAGATACGCAGTATTTT. Residues: CASRRLASTDTQYF.

This clone has only a few counts. This chain uses TRBV18 with TRBJ1-2; TRBD1 matches 8 bases. CDR1 is KGHSH, CDR2 LQKENI, per germline. Trimming removed 0 bases from V and 9 bases from J; junction bases left unmatched: 6. CDR3 length: 14 residues. The CDR3 spells CASSPPGQAASYTF. In DNA, the CDR3 is TGTGCCAGCTCACCACCGGGACAGGCGGCGAGCTACACCTTC. The full variable domain, its missing parts supplied by reference TRBV18 and TRBJ1-2, is NAGVMQNPRHLVRRRGQEARLRCSPMKGHSHVYWYRQLPEEGLKFMVYLQKENIIDESGMPKERFSAEFPKEGPSILRIQQVVRGDSAAYFCASSPPGQAASYTFGSGTRLTVV.

This clone is a singleton in its sample. V and J are TRBV12-3 or TRBV12-4 and TRBJ1-3; D unclear. V was trimmed by 3 bases and J by 4 bases, leaving 7 bases between them. This CDR3 has 13 amino acids. CDR3 sequence (DNA): TGTGCCAGCAGTTTTATGGAGGGAAACACCATATATTTT. Translation gives CASSFMEGNTIYF.

The rearrangement joins TRBV7-2 to TRBJ1-3; D may be TRBD1 (5 bases). Trimming stripped 3 bases from V and 3 bases from J, with 12 bases between. The CDR3 sequence is 15 residues long. From germline, CDR1 is SGHTA and CDR2 FQGNSA. Here the CDR3 DNA reads TGTGCCAGCAGCTTTAGGGGAAATGGTGGAAACACCATATATTTT. Residues: CASSFRGNGGNTIYF. Supplemented by reference TRBV7-2 and TRBJ1-3, the full variable domain reads GAGVSQSPSNKVTEKGKDVELRCDPISGHTALYWYRQSLGQGLEFLIYFQGNSAPDKSGLPSDRFSAERTGGSVSTLTIQRTQQEDSAVYLCASSFRGNGGNTIYFGEGSWLTVV.

This clone was found a few times. The chain recombines TRBV5-6 with TRBJ2-7, with D perhaps assigned TRBD1 or TRBD2 (5 bases each). Germline assignment: CDR1 SGHDT and CDR2 YYEEEE. CDR3 length: 14 residues. Trimming left V 4 bases short and J 5 bases short, with 16 bases between. CDR3 sequence reads: CASSLDSEGHEQYF. The DNA of the CDR3 is TGTGCCAGCAGCCTAGACTCCGAGGGGCACGAGCAGTACTTC.

The chain is built from TRBV11-3 and TRBJ2-3; unclear D gene. V lost 5 bases and J 3 bases, leaving 15 bases between the germline ends. The CDR3 is 15 amino acids. CDR1 SGHNT and CDR2 YENEEA come from the germline V gene. CDR3 protein: CASSISDHLTDTQYF. The CDR3 DNA reads TGTGCCAGCAGCATTTCCGACCATTTGACAGATACGCAGTATTTT.

This clone was detected a few times. This chain joins TRBV24-1 and TRBJ2-2, with a tentative D call TRBD2 (6 bases). This CDR3 has 16 residues. Germline CDR1 is KGHDR and CDR2 is SFDVKD. V gave up 5 bases and J gave up 4 bases, with 16 bases separating them. As DNA, the CDR3 is TGTGCCACCAGTGGCCCCGGGAGCAAAAGCACCGGGGAGCTGTTTTTT. It translates to CATSGPGSKSTGELFF.

The chain joins TRBV19 to TRBJ2-2; 8 bases align to TRBD1. V dropped 7 bases and J dropped 0; count of bases not matched to a gene: 4. CDR3 size: 15 residues. Germline CDR1 LNHDA, CDR2 SQIVND (reference sequence). The CDR3, as DNA: TGTGCCAGTACCATGGACAGGGCGAACACCGGGGAGCTGTTTTTT. Protein: CASTMDRANTGELFF.

The CDR3 DNA is TGTGCCAGCAGGCTTGCCAGGGGTACTGAAGCTTTCTTT. Translated, it gives CASRLARGTEAFF. J is TRBJ1-1 and V is TRBV12-3 or TRBV12-4; possible D gene TRBD1, 6 bases. The CDR3 is made up of 13 amino acids. Trimming removed 6 bases from V and 5 bases from J, with 13 bases in between.